Listed here are 21 T cell receptor beta chains from one sample, sequenced in a study of CD8 T cells in ankylosing spondylitis. MiXCR, run by TCRdb on the 5' RACE reads, gives a single entry per CDR3 protein. The table lists 300,000 to 350,000 distinct CDR3 sequences, about 15% of them singletons. The sample consisted of blood, either unsorted or a sorted T cell fraction (not recorded which). All receptors come from a male donor with ankylosing spondylitis or in good health (not recorded which).

The sample holds many counts of this clonotype. The V gene is TRBV2, the J gene TRBJ1-6; 7 bases fit TRBD1. Per germline, CDR1 SNHLY and CDR2 FYNNEI. The junction had 8 bases not matched to a gene; V was cut back by 3 bases and J by 0 bases. The CDR3 spans 18 residues. The chain's CDR3 is CASSDPAGQFSYNSPLHF. The CDR3 nucleotides are TGTGCCAGCAGTGACCCTGCGGGACAGTTCTCCTATAATTCACCCCTCCACTTT.

This clonotype has only a few counts. The CDR3, as DNA: TGCAGTGCTAGGGGCATACAATCCGACAATGAGCAGTTCTTC. Residues: CSARGIQSDNEQFF. The rearrangement uses TRBV20-1 and TRBJ2-1; D is unresolved. Germline-derived CDR1 and CDR2 are DFQATT and SNEGSKA (reference sequence). Trimming stripped 3 bases from V and 5 bases from J, with 14 bases between. The CDR3 is 14 amino acids.

The chain uses TRBV7-9 and TRBJ2-5; 7 bases are shared with TRBD1. This CDR3 has 15 residues. After removal of 5 bases from V and 4 bases from J, the junction contained 10 bases not matched to a gene. Germline CDR1 SEHNR, CDR2 FQNEAQ (reference sequence). The CDR3 protein is CASSPEGQKPETQYF. The DNA for the CDR3 is TGTGCCAGCAGCCCAGAGGGACAGAAGCCAGAGACCCAGTACTTC.

The table lists this clonotype with a few counts. The gene calls are TRBV3-1 and TRBJ1-1; unclear D gene. The germline CDR1 and CDR2 sequences are LGHDT and YNNKEL (reference sequence). Trimming shortened V by 3 bases and J by 0 bases, and 5 bases separated the two germline ends. The CDR3 length is 13 residues. For the CDR3, the DNA is TGTGCCAGCAGCCATAGACTGAACACTGAAGCTTTCTTT. It yields the protein CASSHRLNTEAFF.

J is TRBJ2-7 and V is TRBV7-2; 8 bases line up with TRBD1. V lost 4 bases to trimming and J lost 7 bases; unmatched junction nucleotides: 6. The CDR3 is made up of 13 amino acids. CDR1 is SGHTA and CDR2 is FQGNSA in the germline V gene. This CDR3 reads CASSYDRGREQYF. The CDR3, as DNA: TGTGCCAGCAGCTATGACAGGGGTCGGGAGCAGTACTTC.

This clonotype came up a few times. V is TRBV12-3 or TRBV12-4 and J is TRBJ1-1; D is perhaps TRBD1 (6 bases). V was pared by 4 bases and J by 5 bases, with 14 bases between. The length of the CDR3 is 14 residues. CDR3 bases: TGTGCCAGCAGTTACCAGGGGCCGGGGACTGAAGCTTTCTTT. Amino acid sequence: CASSYQGPGTEAFF.

This rearrangement joins TRBV29-1 to TRBJ2-3; 10 bases align to TRBD2. The ends lost 6 bases at V and 7 bases at J; junction bases unmatched: 13. Looked up from germline, CDR1 is SQVTM and CDR2 is ANQGSEA. There are 15 residues in the CDR3. The CDR3 sequence is CSVRTLAGERNTQYF. In nucleotides, the CDR3 is TGCAGCGTCAGGACCCTAGCGGGGGAAAGGAATACGCAGTATTTT.

The gene calls are TRBV2 and TRBJ2-3; D uncertain. The V and J ends lost 8 bases and 0 bases respectively, with 9 bases between them. The CDR3 has 13 residues. CDR1 and CDR2 from the germline V gene are SNHLY and FYNNEI. In DNA form, the CDR3 reads TGTGCCAGCCTCCGACGGAGCACAGATACGCAGTATTTT. Its translation: CASLRRSTDTQYF.

In its sample, this clonotype was seen many times. This chain connects TRBV2 to TRBJ1-2, with D uncertain. The V and J ends lost 7 bases and 5 bases respectively, with 14 bases between them. The CDR3 has 13 amino acids. Germline values: CDR1 SNHLY, CDR2 FYNNEI. CDR3 amino acids: CASKPSFLYGYTF. The CDR3 nucleotides read TGTGCCAGCAAGCCGAGCTTCCTTTATGGCTACACCTTC.

This clonotype was counted a few times. This chain connects TRBV11-3 to TRBJ1-4; 10 bases agree with TRBD1. J was trimmed by 6 bases and V by 5 bases; bases with no gene match: 6. Per germline, CDR1 SGHNT and CDR2 YENEEA. The length of the CDR3 is 15 residues. In DNA form, the CDR3 reads TGTGCCAGCAGCCCGAAAGGGACAGGGGATGAAAAACTGTTTTTT. Translating it yields CASSPKGTGDEKLFF.

This clonotype was counted a few times. V is TRBV12-3 or TRBV12-4 and J is TRBJ1-6; D is undetermined. This CDR3 contains 14 residues. V dropped 1 base and J dropped 10 bases, with 11 bases sitting between them. The CDR3 coding sequence is TGTGCCAGCAGTTTAGGCCAGGAGGTCTCACCCCTCCACTTT. It yields the protein CASSLGQEVSPLHF.

This clonotype was detected only a few times. The chain carries TRBV6-2 or TRBV6-3 and TRBJ2-5, with D perhaps given as TRBD1 or TRBD2 (5 bases each). V lost 4 bases and J 2 bases, leaving 14 bases between the germline ends. The CDR3 sequence is 15 residues long. Germline assignment: CDR1 MNHEY and CDR2 SVGEGT. The CDR3 region is CASSSGTGRQETQYF. CDR3 coding DNA: TGTGCCAGCAGTTCAGGGACCGGCCGACAAGAGACCCAGTACTTC.

This clonotype was found many times. This sequence joins TRBV5-1 and TRBJ2-7, with D perhaps matching TRBD1 or TRBD2 (5 bases each). Germline CDR1 SGHRS, CDR2 YFSETQ. The CDR3 is 12 amino acids. V was clipped by 7 bases and J by 2 bases, with 10 bases between them. The CDR3 nucleotides are TGCGCCAGCCGGGACGGCGCCTACGAGCAGTACTTC. Encoded protein: CASRDGAYEQYF.

The table lists this clonotype with a few counts. This chain connects TRBV14 to TRBJ2-7; no clear D gene. V gave up 1 base and J gave up 3 bases, with 7 bases separating them. Germline V CDR1 and CDR2: SGHDN, FVKESK. The length of the CDR3 is 13 residues. The CDR3: CASSQGLFYEQYF. CDR3 sequence (DNA): TGTGCCAGCAGCCAAGGGCTATTCTACGAGCAGTACTTC.

J is TRBJ1-1 and V is TRBV3-1; 7 bases are a match to TRBD1. Per the germline V gene, CDR1 is LGHDT and CDR2 is YNNKEL (reference sequence). The CDR3 contains 13 residues. The J segment lost 5 bases and the V segment lost 5 bases, leaving 5 bases of the junction unmatched. CDR3 loop: CASSGKDRTEAFF. In nucleotides, the CDR3 is TGTGCCAGCAGCGGGAAGGACAGGACTGAAGCTTTCTTT.

J is TRBJ2-1 and V is TRBV29-1, with TRBD2 identical over 7 bases. After removal of 4 bases from V and 12 bases from J, the junction contained 12 bases not matched to a gene. Germline V gene lookup returns CDR1 SQVTM and CDR2 ANQGSEA. This CDR3 is built from 13 residues. CDR3 amino acids: CSVAASGLGGQFF. The CDR3 region has the DNA TGCAGCGTTGCTGCTAGCGGCCTCGGAGGGCAGTTCTTC.

The chain uses TRBV7-2 and TRBJ2-5; tentatively, D is TRBD2 (5 bases). This CDR3 spans 16 amino acids. Trimming stripped 0 bases from V and 1 base from J, with 12 bases between. Per germline, CDR1 SGHTA and CDR2 FQGNSA. CDR3 coding DNA: TGTGCCAGCAGCTTAGCGCTCCGGGGTCCCCAAGAGACCCAGTACTTC. Amino acid sequence: CASSLALRGPQETQYF.

There are a few counts of this clonotype. The chain uses TRBV11-3 and TRBJ2-1, with D maybe TRBD2 (6 bases). Looked up from germline, CDR1 is SGHNT and CDR2 is YENEEA. CDR3 length: 16 residues. V was pared by 5 bases and J by 3 bases, with 17 bases between. For the CDR3, the DNA is TGTGCCAGCAGCGCCCGGGACTCTCCTGTCTACAATGAGCAGTTCTTC. Its protein product is CASSARDSPVYNEQFF.

This clonotype has a handful of counts. The chain has TRBV7-6 and TRBJ1-4; 10 nucleotides match TRBD1. The CDR3 sequence is 14 residues long. V lost 1 base to trimming and J lost 14 bases; unmatched junction nucleotides: 7. Germline CDR1 is SGHVS and CDR2 is FNYEAQ. The CDR3 loop is CASSLGDRGAVLFF. In DNA, the CDR3 is TGTGCCAGCAGCTTAGGGGACAGGGGTGCAGTGCTGTTTTTT.

The chain is built from TRBV4-1 and TRBJ2-3; D gene uncertain. The V and J ends lost 8 bases and 5 bases respectively, with 20 bases between them. Germline CDR1 and CDR2: MGHRA and YSYEKL. This CDR3 contains 15 residues. CDR3 coding DNA: TGCGCCAGCCAGAAAATGCAGGACCCCAGAGATACGCAGTATTTT. Translating gives CASQKMQDPRDTQYF.

This chain joins TRBV5-1 and TRBJ2-3, with a tentative D call TRBD2 (5 bases). CDR3 length equals 15 residues. Germline CDR1 reads SGHRS; CDR2 reads YFSETQ. V lost 4 bases, J lost 0 bases, and 12 bases lay in between. The CDR3 region is CASSLSRASTDTQYF. For the CDR3, the DNA is TGCGCCAGCAGCCTCTCGAGGGCTAGCACAGATACGCAGTATTTT.